This TCR beta chain is from a study of cytomegalovirus exposure and HLA in healthy donors. About the study: The same platform used for the approximately 670 first-cohort repertoires was also used for the roughly 120 validation repertoires, as a later analysis reported.

Only one count was recorded for this clone. Its antigen remains unidentified. Measured with immunoSEQ multiplex PCR; TCRdb has only the in-frame clones, and not every one. The sample lists some 140,000 clones; approximately 84% were seen once. The CDR3 has 14 amino acids. Losses at the gene ends were 5 bases for V and 6 bases for J; bases not matched to a gene: 6. Germline CDR1 reads SEHNR; CDR2 reads FQNEAQ (reference sequence). Study findings and constraints: In vitro, three CMV-associated chains proved specific for CMV antigens. Generally TCR sequences proved uncommon, though certain public TCRs appeared in numerous donors.

Separation from the roughly 670-subject first cohort characterized the roughly 120-subject validation cohort, to which the donors belonged. V is TRBV7-9 and J is TRBJ1-2, with 10 bases that match TRBD1. The sequence was obtained from a man aged 25 to 40 in good health and CMV-seropositive. Sequenced material: PBMCs. The CDR3 sequence is CASSPKGQGHGYTF. The CDR3 region has the DNA TGTGCCAGCAGCCCCAAGGGACAGGGGCATGGCTACACCTTC.